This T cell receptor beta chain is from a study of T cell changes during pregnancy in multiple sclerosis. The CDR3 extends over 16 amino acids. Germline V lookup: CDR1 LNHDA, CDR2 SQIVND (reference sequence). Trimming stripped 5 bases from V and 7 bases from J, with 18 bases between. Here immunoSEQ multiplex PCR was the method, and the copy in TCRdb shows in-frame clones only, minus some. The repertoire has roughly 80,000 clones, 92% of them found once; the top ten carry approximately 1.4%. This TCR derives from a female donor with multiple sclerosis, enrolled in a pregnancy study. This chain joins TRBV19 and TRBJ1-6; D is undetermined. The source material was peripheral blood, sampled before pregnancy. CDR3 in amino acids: CASSPRVEALNSPLHF. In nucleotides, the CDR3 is TGTGCCAGTAGTCCTCGGGTTGAAGCCCTGAATTCACCCCTCCACTTT.